This T cell receptor beta chain was recorded in a study of post-analysis software for immune sequencing data. Looking at the study overall: Recorded disease courses covered relapsing-remitting, secondary progressive and progressive-relapsing multiple sclerosis. Some patients had no subtype annotation. Broader study findings: The normalized Chao1 diversity of multiple sclerosis patients was significantly lower than that of controls. TRBV5-6, TRBV5-1 and TRBV20-1 were among a few TRBV segments more frequent in patients than controls.

As concerns this clonotype: Its antigen is undetermined.

The ends were cut back, 3 bases at V and 2 bases at J, with 14 bases in the middle. CDR3 length: 15 residues. Germline-derived CDR1 and CDR2 are SGHRS and YFSETQ. Unique-molecular-identifier-tagged TCR beta cDNA libraries were used. A few hundred thousand cDNA molecules were obtained from around 1 to 9.1 million T cells. TCRdb reprocessed the PCR reads with MiXCR, giving one entry per CDR3 protein. The profile covers 750,000 to 950,000 distinct CDR3 sequences, with approximately 44% appearing a single time and 4.9% taken by the ten largest. V and J are TRBV5-1 and TRBJ2-5; D perhaps matches TRBD2 (6 bases). The source material was blood. The sequence came from a girl between 10 and 17 years old with multiple sclerosis. The CDR3 region is CASSSRGLPQETQYF. CDR3 in DNA: TGCGCCAGCAGCTCGAGGGGACTCCCTCAAGAGACCCAGTACTTC.